These T cell receptor beta chains were read from a single sample in a study of identical twins. TCRdb re-called the 5' RACE reads with MiXCR, one entry per CDR3 protein. The table includes about 890,000 distinct CDR3 sequences, about 12% detected once. The same sample was also studied in work on yellow fever vaccine responses in identical twins.

Sequenced material: PBMCs. These receptors all come from a young woman in good health. Both conserved end residues are part of each CDR3. The order of the fields is CDR3 DNA, CDR3 protein, V gene, D gene, clone size, J gene. The D gene is left open where the match is weak. Clone size is stated in some rows and not others, as once, few, many or a class when expanded.

CDR3 DNA: TGTGCCAGCGGGACAGCCAATCAGCCCCAGCATTTT; CDR3 protein: CASGTANQPQHF; V gene: TRBV3-1; D gene: TRBD1; clone size: few; J gene: TRBJ1-5
CDR3 DNA: TGCAGTGCTAGAGATCGCGACAGGGTAGGGGAGACCCAGTACTTC; CDR3 protein: CSARDRDRVGETQYF; V gene: TRBV20-1; D gene: TRBD1; clone size: .; J gene: TRBJ2-5
CDR3 DNA: TGTGCCATTTCGTGGTTTTCCGATGGCTACACCTTC; CDR3 protein: CAISWFSDGYTF; V gene: TRBV2; D gene: .; clone size: .; J gene: TRBJ1-2
CDR3 DNA: TGCGCCAGCAGCCAAGTGGTCGCCTTTCAAGAGACCCAGTACTTC; CDR3 protein: CASSQVVAFQETQYF; V gene: TRBV4-1; D gene: .; clone size: .; J gene: TRBJ2-5
CDR3 DNA: TGTGCCAGCACCCAACGGGCAGCCTTGGTTTCTGATACGCAGTATTTT; CDR3 protein: CASTQRAALVSDTQYF; V gene: TRBV5-5; D gene: .; clone size: few; J gene: TRBJ2-3
CDR3 DNA: TGTGCCACCAGCAGAGAAACTAGCGGGGGGGGCGGGACCCAGTACTTC; CDR3 protein: CATSRETSGGGGTQYF; V gene: TRBV15; D gene: TRBD2; clone size: .; J gene: TRBJ2-5
CDR3 DNA: TGTGCCAGCAGCACCGGGGGGAAGCCACGAAATCAAGAGACCCAGTACTTC; CDR3 protein: CASSTGGKPRNQETQYF; V gene: TRBV7-2; D gene: TRBD2; clone size: .; J gene: TRBJ2-5
CDR3 DNA: TGCGCCAGCAGCTTACAGGTTGGGACTACAAAAGAGACCCAGTACTTC; CDR3 protein: CASSLQVGTTKETQYF; V gene: TRBV5-1; D gene: TRBD2; clone size: .; J gene: TRBJ2-5
CDR3 DNA: TGCGCCAGCAGCCAGGGCCTTAAGAATGAGCAGTTCTTC; CDR3 protein: CASSQGLKNEQFF; V gene: TRBV4-1; D gene: .; clone size: few; J gene: TRBJ2-1
CDR3 DNA: TGCGCCAGCAGCTTGGCACAGGGGGCGAAGACAGATACGCAGTATTTT; CDR3 protein: CASSLAQGAKTDTQYF; V gene: TRBV5-1; D gene: TRBD1; clone size: many; J gene: TRBJ2-3
CDR3 DNA: TGCGCCAGCAGCCCCATCGCCATCTCTGGAAACACCATATATTTT; CDR3 protein: CASSPIAISGNTIYF; V gene: TRBV5-1; D gene: .; clone size: many; J gene: TRBJ1-3
CDR3 DNA: TGCGCCAGCAGCTTGGCCTCTAGCGATTACGAGCAGTACTTC; CDR3 protein: CASSLASSDYEQYF; V gene: TRBV5-1; D gene: .; clone size: .; J gene: TRBJ2-7
CDR3 DNA: TGTGCCAGCAGTTTCCCTGGACAGAACAATGAGCAGTTCTTC; CDR3 protein: CASSFPGQNNEQFF; V gene: TRBV27; D gene: .; clone size: .; J gene: TRBJ2-1
CDR3 DNA: TGCGCCAGCAGCCAAGTGCAGGGGCAGTCTAGCTCTGGGGCCAACGTCCTGACTTTC; CDR3 protein: CASSQVQGQSSSGANVLTF; V gene: TRBV4-1; D gene: .; clone size: many; J gene: TRBJ2-6
CDR3 DNA: TGTGCCAGCAGTTTCGTTCCGGAAACCGGGGAGCTGTTTTTT; CDR3 protein: CASSFVPETGELFF; V gene: TRBV12-3/TRBV12-4; D gene: .; clone size: many; J gene: TRBJ2-2
CDR3 DNA: TGTGCCAGCAGCTTAGAATTGGGCGAGGGGGCCGGGGAGCTGTTTTTT; CDR3 protein: CASSLELGEGAGELFF; V gene: TRBV7-6; D gene: .; clone size: .; J gene: TRBJ2-2
CDR3 DNA: TGCAGTGCTAGAGGTGGGGCACCTTGGGGCCGGATGAACACTGAAGCTTTCTTT; CDR3 protein: CSARGGAPWGRMNTEAFF; V gene: TRBV20-1; D gene: .; clone size: many; J gene: TRBJ1-1
CDR3 DNA: TGCAGCGTTGATCCCGGGACAGGGCCGTACGAGCAGTACTTC; CDR3 protein: CSVDPGTGPYEQYF; V gene: TRBV29-1; D gene: TRBD1; clone size: .; J gene: TRBJ2-7
CDR3 DNA: TGCATCTGTAGCCAGTCTACAGGGTTACAAGAGACCCAGTACTTC; CDR3 protein: CICSQSTGLQETQYF; V gene: TRBV20-1; D gene: .; clone size: .; J gene: TRBJ2-5
CDR3 DNA: TGCGCCAGCAGCTTGGAGGGAACAGGGATGAACACTGAAGCTTTCTTT; CDR3 protein: CASSLEGTGMNTEAFF; V gene: TRBV5-1; D gene: .; clone size: many; J gene: TRBJ1-1
CDR3 DNA: TGTGCCAGCACCGAAGAGGCGGGAGGGGGGAGCATTCAGTACTTC; CDR3 protein: CASTEEAGGGSIQYF; V gene: TRBV2; D gene: TRBD2; clone size: .; J gene: TRBJ2-4
CDR3 DNA: TGCAGCGTTGAAGGGGGCGGGGACCAGTACTTC; CDR3 protein: CSVEGGGDQYF; V gene: TRBV29-1; D gene: .; clone size: many; J gene: TRBJ2-5
CDR3 DNA: TGCGCCAGCAGCGCCGGTGGCGGGGGTCCAGATACGCAGTATTTT; CDR3 protein: CASSAGGGGPDTQYF; V gene: TRBV5-1; D gene: TRBD2; clone size: few; J gene: TRBJ2-3
CDR3 DNA: TGTGCCAGCCGGGAGACCGGGACAGCCAAATATGGCTACACCTTC; CDR3 protein: CASRETGTAKYGYTF; V gene: TRBV13; D gene: TRBD1; clone size: .; J gene: TRBJ1-2
CDR3 DNA: TGTGCCAGCAGGTTGTGGACAGGGGACACCGGGGAGCTGTTTTTT; CDR3 protein: CASRLWTGDTGELFF; V gene: TRBV5-6; D gene: TRBD1; clone size: .; J gene: TRBJ2-2
CDR3 DNA: TGCAGTGCTCCCCGGCCGATGTCGAAAAACACCGGGGAGCTGTTTTTT; CDR3 protein: CSAPRPMSKNTGELFF; V gene: TRBV20-1; D gene: .; clone size: few; J gene: TRBJ2-2
CDR3 DNA: TGTGCCAGCAGCCGCCAACCGGGACAGGGGACGTACGAGCAGTACTTC; CDR3 protein: CASSRQPGQGTYEQYF; V gene: TRBV5-6; D gene: TRBD1; clone size: .; J gene: TRBJ2-7
CDR3 DNA: TGTGCCAGCAGCGAGAGGCCTGGGGGCACAGATACGCAGTATTTT; CDR3 protein: CASSERPGGTDTQYF; V gene: TRBV7-2; D gene: .; clone size: once; J gene: TRBJ2-3
CDR3 DNA: TGCAGCGTTGGAGGGGAGCCCGAAGCTTTCTTT; CDR3 protein: CSVGGEPEAFF; V gene: TRBV29-1; D gene: .; clone size: .; J gene: TRBJ1-1
CDR3 DNA: TGCAGCGTTGAGGGGAGTAGCGGGAGTGGTGGGTCCTACAATGAGCAGTTCTTC; CDR3 protein: CSVEGSSGSGGSYNEQFF; V gene: TRBV29-1; D gene: TRBD2; clone size: few; J gene: TRBJ2-1
CDR3 DNA: TGTGCCAGCAGTTCCCCCCAGGGGCCCCAGGGGCAGTATTTT; CDR3 protein: CASSSPQGPQGQYF; V gene: TRBV12-3/TRBV12-4; D gene: .; clone size: few; J gene: TRBJ2-3